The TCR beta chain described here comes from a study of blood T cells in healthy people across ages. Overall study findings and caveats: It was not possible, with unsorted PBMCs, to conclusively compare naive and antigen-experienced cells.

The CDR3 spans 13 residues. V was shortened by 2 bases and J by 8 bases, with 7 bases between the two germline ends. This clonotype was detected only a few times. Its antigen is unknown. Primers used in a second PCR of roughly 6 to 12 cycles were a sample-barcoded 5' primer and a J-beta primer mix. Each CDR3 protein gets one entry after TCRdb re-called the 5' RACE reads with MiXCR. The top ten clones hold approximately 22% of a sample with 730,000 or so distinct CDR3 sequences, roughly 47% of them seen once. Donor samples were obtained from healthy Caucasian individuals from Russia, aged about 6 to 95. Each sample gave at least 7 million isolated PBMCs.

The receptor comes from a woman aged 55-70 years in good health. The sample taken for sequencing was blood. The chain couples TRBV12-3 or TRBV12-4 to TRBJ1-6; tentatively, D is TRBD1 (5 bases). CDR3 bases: TGTGCCAGCAGTTTACAGGGTGATTCACCCCTCCACTTT. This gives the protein CASSLQGDSPLHF.